This T cell receptor beta chain was profiled in a study of post-analysis software for immune sequencing data. Looking at the study overall: Patients had relapsing-remitting, secondary progressive or progressive-relapsing multiple sclerosis; some lacked subtype.

Researchers reported that TCR beta cDNA libraries carried unique molecular identifiers. The source material, about 0.9 to 10 million T cells, gave rise to roughly 500,000 cDNA molecules. TCRdb analysed the PCR reads with MiXCR anew, one entry per CDR3 protein. The table includes roughly 650,000 distinct CDR3 sequences, 55% to 60% detected once. Looked up from germline, CDR1 is DFQATT and CDR2 is SNEGSKA (reference sequence). This CDR3 region has 16 residues. Trimming took off 1 base at V and 1 base at J, with 16 bases between the two ends. Whole-study results and caveats: Significantly lower normalized Chao1 diversity was seen in multiple sclerosis patients than in controls. Four to six TRBV segments (TRBV5-6, TRBV5-1 and TRBV20-1 among them) occurred more frequently in patients than in controls.

On this clonotype itself: What it recognizes is unknown.

The specimen sequenced was blood. This chain links TRBV20-1 with TRBJ1-2; maybe TRBD1 (5 bases). The clonotype comes from a girl aged 2 to 9 with multiple sclerosis. The CDR3 nucleotides read TGCAGTGCTAGAGGGACCGGGACGGTGAATAACTATGGCTACACCTTC. This sequence encodes CSARGTGTVNNYGYTF.